The 22 T cell receptor beta chains below were found in one sample sequenced in a study of CD8 T cells in ankylosing spondylitis. MiXCR, run by TCRdb on the 5' RACE reads, gives a single entry per CDR3 protein. The sample comprises 150,000 or so distinct CDR3 sequences, roughly 10% of which are singletons, and approximately 16% rests with the top ten. The sample taken for sequencing was blood, either unsorted or a sorted T cell fraction (not recorded which). The receptor source for this set is a female donor with ankylosing spondylitis or in good health (not recorded which).

The genes are TRBV6-2 or TRBV6-3 and TRBJ2-7; TRBD2 matches 14 bases. This CDR3 contains 17 residues. CDR1 is MNHEY, CDR2 SVGEGT, per germline. V lost 5 bases and J lost 4; bases outside the gene matches: 10. The CDR3 DNA is TGTGCCAGCAGTGATACGCGGACTAGCGGGAGGTTATACGAGCAGTACTTC. Protein sequence: CASSDTRTSGRLYEQYF.

The gene calls are TRBV7-8 and TRBJ2-1; D not certain. Trimming removed 5 bases from V and 0 bases from J, with 11 bases in between. Per germline, CDR1 SGHVS and CDR2 FQNEAQ. The CDR3 totals 15 residues. The CDR3 is CASSISPSSYNEQFF. As DNA, the CDR3 is TGTGCCAGCAGCATATCCCCAAGCTCCTACAATGAGCAGTTCTTC.

This chain uses TRBV27 with TRBJ2-1, with unresolved D. CDR3 length: 15 amino acids. Deletions cut 1 base from V and 5 bases from J, with 12 bases between. The germline gives CDR1 MNHEY, CDR2 SMNVEV (reference sequence). The CDR3 is CASSLWGRSHNEQFF. In DNA form, the CDR3 reads TGTGCCAGCAGTTTATGGGGTAGATCCCACAATGAGCAGTTCTTC.

The chain links TRBV2 to TRBJ2-7; possibly TRBD1 for D (6 bases). The germline V and J ends were trimmed by 0 bases and 6 bases, with 12 bases remaining between them. Looked up from germline, CDR1 is SNHLY and CDR2 is FYNNEI. CDR3 length: 14 amino acids. The CDR3 reads CASSEARGPFEQYF. CDR3 DNA sequence: TGTGCCAGCAGTGAAGCCAGGGGACCTTTCGAGCAGTACTTC.

The chain couples TRBV4-3 to TRBJ2-7; tentative D call: TRBD1 (5 bases). This CDR3 spans 15 amino acids. Germline V gene sequence: CDR1 LGHNA, CDR2 YSLEER. Trimming pared 0 bases from V and 6 bases from J, leaving 15 bases between. CDR3 DNA sequence: TGCGCCAGCAGCCAAGATCGGCGTTTAGGGGCCGAGCAGTACTTC. Translated: CASSQDRRLGAEQYF.

The V call is TRBV15, the J call TRBJ2-7; 8 bases are a match to TRBD2. The CDR3 loop spans 14 amino acids. The trim removed 1 base at V and 5 bases at J, leaving 4 bases unmatched. The germline gives CDR1 LNHNV, CDR2 YYDKDF (reference sequence). The CDR3 sequence: CATSRGGTRDEQYF. In DNA, the CDR3 is TGTGCCACCAGCAGAGGAGGGACTAGAGACGAGCAGTACTTC.

J is TRBJ2-7 and V is TRBV28, with 8 bases that match TRBD2. CDR1 and CDR2 (germline): MDHEN, SYDVKM. V gave up 6 bases and J gave up 12 bases; unmatched junction bases: 7. The CDR3 is 11 amino acids. The CDR3 DNA follows: TGTGCCAGCAGCCCCGGGACTAGTCCGTACTTC. Its protein is CASSPGTSPYF.

This rearrangement joins TRBV11-1 to TRBJ2-3; 11 positions agree with TRBD2. Trimming took 5 bases from V and 4 from J; bases not matched to a gene: 11. The CDR3 loop spans 17 amino acids. Germline V gene sequence: CDR1 SGHAT, CDR2 FQDESV (reference sequence). This CDR3 reads CASSPEASGRKSDTQYF. CDR3 DNA: TGTGCCAGCAGCCCCGAGGCTAGCGGGAGGAAATCAGATACGCAGTATTTT.

This clonotype was counted ten times or more. V and J are TRBV29-1 and TRBJ2-1; D not certain. In germline, CDR1 is SQVTM, CDR2 ANQGSEA. The V gene lost 0 bases and the J gene lost 7 bases, with 13 bases spanning the gap. This CDR3 is 14 amino acids long. The CDR3 DNA sequence: TGCAGCGTTGAAGAGCCGGGCTCCCGAAATGAGCAGTTCTTC. It translates to CSVEEPGSRNEQFF.

CDR3 residues: CASSFGLTGSMGETQYF. The CDR3 DNA follows: TGTGCCAGCAGTTTCGGGCTGACTGGGAGCATGGGGGAGACCCAGTACTTC. The chain carries TRBV28 and TRBJ2-5; tentative D call: TRBD2 (5 bases). The CDR3 has 17 amino acids. CDR1 MDHEN and CDR2 SYDVKM come from the germline V gene. Trimming pared 3 bases from V and 5 bases from J, leaving 22 bases between.

The chain links TRBV27 to TRBJ2-7; D is undetermined. The CDR3 has 15 residues. From germline, CDR1 is MNHEY and CDR2 SMNVEV (reference sequence). Trimming shortened V by 5 bases and J by 5 bases, and 19 bases separated the two germline ends. The CDR3 region has the DNA TGTGCCAGCAGTGCAACGAGCCCCCCCCTCCACGAGCAGTACTTC. Protein product: CASSATSPPLHEQYF.

This clonotype has just a few counts. The chain joins TRBV6-6 to TRBJ2-1, with D possibly TRBD2 on 5 matching bases. This CDR3 spans 12 amino acids. Germline V gene data show CDR1 as MNHNY and CDR2 as SVGAGI (reference sequence). V dropped 2 bases and J dropped 7 bases, with 6 bases sitting between them. Written as DNA, the CDR3 is TGTGCCAGCAGTTACGTAGCGAATGAGCAGTTCTTC. Its protein is CASSYVANEQFF.

The rearrangement links TRBV11-2 to TRBJ1-2; a possible D gene is TRBD1 (5 bases). Germline-derived CDR1 and CDR2 are SGHAT and FQNNGV. The CDR3 length is 13 residues. Deletions cut 5 bases from V and 6 bases from J, with 13 bases between. CDR3 loop: CASSTWEGDGYTF. DNA for the CDR3: TGTGCCAGCAGCACGTGGGAAGGGGATGGCTACACCTTC.

The chain links TRBV7-9 to TRBJ1-1; D unresolved. The V end lost 5 bases, the J end lost 0 bases, and 7 bases lay between the germline ends. This CDR3 spans 13 amino acids. Germline CDR1 SEHNR, CDR2 FQNEAQ (reference sequence). The CDR3 DNA reads as TGTGCCAGCAGCCTCGTAATGAACACTGAAGCTTTCTTT. Translating it yields CASSLVMNTEAFF.

There are many counts of this clonotype. The chain combines TRBV20-1 with TRBJ2-1, with D hard to call. The germline CDR1 and CDR2 sequences are DFQATT and SNEGSKA (reference sequence). The length of the CDR3 is 14 residues. V lost 3 bases, J lost 8 bases, and 17 bases lay in between. CDR3 bases: TGCAGTGCTAGGGTCGCGGCTCCGGGTTATGAGCAGTTCTTC. This encodes CSARVAAPGYEQFF.

This clonotype has a handful of counts. This chain uses TRBV4-2 with TRBJ2-1; the D gene is possibly TRBD2 (5 bases). The CDR3 is 14 amino acids. With 3 bases removed from V and 0 bases from J, the gap between germline ends came to 6 bases. In germline, CDR1 is LGHNA, CDR2 YNFKEQ. The CDR3 bases are TGTGCCAGCAGCCAGGGAGACTCCTACAATGAGCAGTTCTTC. It specifies CASSQGDSYNEQFF.

Only a few counts were recorded for this clonotype. The rearrangement links TRBV11-2 to TRBJ1-1, with TRBD1 matching 7 bases. This CDR3 is 12 amino acids long. V was pared by 4 bases and J by 6 bases, with 2 bases of the junction left unmatched. Germline V gene lookup returns CDR1 SGHAT and CDR2 FQNNGV. CDR3 residues: CASSSDRAEAFF. For the CDR3, the DNA is TGTGCCAGCAGCTCCGACAGGGCTGAAGCTTTCTTT.

CDR3 nucleotide sequence: TGTGCCAGCAGCGTAGTAGGGGGATCCTACAATGAGCAGTTCTTC. Its protein is CASSVVGGSYNEQFF. The rearrangement links TRBV9 to TRBJ2-1, with D maybe TRBD1 (6 bases). Trimming removed 0 bases from V and 1 base from J, with 8 bases in between. This CDR3 region has 15 residues. The germline V gene encodes CDR1 SGDLS and CDR2 YYNGEE.

This clonotype was observed many times. The chain uses TRBV10-3 and TRBJ2-1; 10 positions agree with TRBD2. J was trimmed by 5 bases and V by 3 bases; bases with no gene match: 4. CDR3 length: 15 amino acids. Germline V gene sequence: CDR1 ENHRY, CDR2 SYGVKD. Here the CDR3 reads CAISDGTSAHNEQFF. DNA for the CDR3: TGTGCCATCAGTGACGGGACTAGCGCCCACAATGAGCAGTTCTTC.

The CDR3 coding sequence is TGCGCCAGCAGCCAACAAACAGGGAGGGTTATCAACTATGGCTACACCTTC. Its protein product is CASSQQTGRVINYGYTF. V gene TRBV4-1 combines with J gene TRBJ1-2, with D possibly being TRBD1 (6 bases). The V gene lost 2 bases and the J gene lost 2 bases, with 18 bases spanning the gap. Germline-derived CDR1 and CDR2 are MGHRA and YSYEKL. The CDR3 runs to 17 residues.

This clonotype was seen a few times. This chain uses TRBV6-1 with TRBJ1-5; weak D call: TRBD1 (5 bases). The ends were cut back, 2 bases at V and 5 bases at J, with 13 bases in the middle. Germline V gives CDR1 MNHNS, CDR2 SASEGT. The CDR3 is 15 residues long. CDR3 in DNA: TGTGCCAGCAGTGAAAAGACAGCTCATCATCAGCCCCAGCATTTT. Protein product: CASSEKTAHHQPQHF.

The chain links TRBV6-1 to TRBJ2-3; 7 bases agree with TRBD2. V dropped 6 bases and J dropped 5; count of bases not matched to a gene: 8. This CDR3 region has 14 residues. CDR1 is MNHNS, CDR2 SASEGT, per germline. The CDR3 DNA follows: TGTGCCAGCAGACCTGGACTAGTTCAAGATACGCAGTATTTT. This encodes CASRPGLVQDTQYF.